These 20 T cell receptor beta chains came from one sample sequenced in a study of CXCR3-negative and CXCR3-positive naive CD8 T cells. Findings and caveats of the study: Hydrophobicity of TRB CDR3s was greater in CXCR3-positive naive cells than in CXCR3-negative naive cells.

Antigens for these TCRs are unknown. UMI-labeled 5' RACE yielded the TRB cDNA libraries. TCRdb reprocessed the 5' RACE reads, keeping one entry per CDR3 protein, no DNA. The sample table sets out tens of thousands of distinct CDR3 sequences. Sequencing input: naive CXCR3+ CD8+ T cells from blood. The sample's subset: CD45RO-CCR7+CD27+CD95- naive CD8+ T cells expressing CXCR3 (TNR3+). The receptors were sampled from a human donor in good health. Some clones in this sample may be carry-over from other donors' samples.

This chain uses TRBV20-1 with TRBJ1-2; TCRdb's D call, TRBD1, is unchecked because there is no DNA. Germline assignment: CDR1 DFQATT and CDR2 SNEGSKA (reference sequence). The CDR3 extends over 13 amino acids. CDR3: CSARDPGGYGYTF.

The V and J genes are TRBV4-2 and TRBJ2-7; as DNA is missing, the TRBD2 call by TCRdb cannot be tested. The length of the CDR3 is 15 residues. Germline assignment: CDR1 LGHNA and CDR2 YNFKEQ. Here the CDR3 reads CASSEGTSGSYEQYF.

The V call is TRBV29-1, the J call TRBJ1-1. CDR3 length: 13 amino acids. Germline-derived CDR1 and CDR2 are SQVTM and ANQGSEA. The CDR3 spells CSAWSGDSTEAFF.

This chain connects TRBV28 to TRBJ1-1; TCRdb's D gene call, TRBD1, goes unchecked for lack of DNA. This CDR3 contains 14 residues. CDR1 MDHEN and CDR2 SYDVKM come from the germline V gene. The CDR3 is CASSLQPGARGAFF.

The chain is built from TRBV28 and TRBJ2-7; the D call of TRBD2 rests on TCRdb alone, since no DNA is present to check it. This CDR3 region has 17 residues. Germline CDR1 MDHEN, CDR2 SYDVKM. The CDR3 region is CASSFSHYGTYSYEQYF.

The chain combines TRBV24-1 with TRBJ2-4; checking the TCRdb D call of TRBD2 is not possible without DNA. The CDR3 loop spans 15 amino acids. CDR1 and CDR2 from the germline V gene are KGHDR and SFDVKD. The chain's CDR3 is CATSDLTSLYGIQYF.

V is TRBV29-1 and J is TRBJ2-5; the D call from TCRdb, TRBD1, cannot be confirmed without DNA. Germline assignment: CDR1 SQVTM and CDR2 ANQGSEA. The CDR3 spans 16 residues. The CDR3 loop is CSVKSDRAFYQETQYF.

The chain combines TRBV6-2 or TRBV6-3 with TRBJ1-2. There are 14 residues in the CDR3. Germline-derived CDR1 and CDR2 are MNHEY and SVGEGT. The CDR3 here is CASSYGRYNYGYTF.

The CDR3 spells CASSQENFELFF. The chain uses TRBV4-2 and TRBJ1-4. This CDR3 contains 12 residues. Germline CDR1 reads LGHNA; CDR2 reads YNFKEQ.

The chain carries TRBV7-2 and TRBJ2-7; the TRBD1 assignment by TCRdb is unverifiable without DNA. This CDR3 region has 15 residues. Germline CDR1 and CDR2: SGHTA and FQGNSA. CDR3 region: CASSLTDRYIPEQYF.

The chain uses TRBV10-2 and TRBJ2-7; the D call from TCRdb, TRBD1, cannot be confirmed without DNA. Germline loops: CDR1 WSHSY, CDR2 SAAADI. The CDR3 totals 14 residues. This chain's CDR3 is CASSWGGQGYEQYF.

The J gene is TRBJ2-3, the V gene TRBV7-8; absent DNA, TCRdb's TRBD2 call cannot be checked. Germline assignment: CDR1 SGHVS and CDR2 FQNEAQ. This CDR3 region has 16 residues. CDR3: CASSLRTSGGVDTQYF.

V is TRBV20-1 and J is TRBJ2-7. The germline CDR1 and CDR2 sequences are DFQATT and SNEGSKA (reference sequence). The CDR3 contains 13 residues. The CDR3 loop reads CSARVAGSCEQYF.

The chain employs TRBV3-1 and TRBJ2-5; TCRdb proposes TRBD2, but this gene call is untestable without DNA. Germline V gene lookup returns CDR1 LGHDT and CDR2 YNNKEL (reference sequence). The CDR3 totals 16 residues. This chain's CDR3 is CASSPEGRAEKETQYF.

The chain has TRBV6-2 or TRBV6-3 and TRBJ2-7; the TCRdb call, TRBD1, lacks DNA for checking. CDR3 length equals 16 residues. CDR1 and CDR2 (germline): MNHEY, SVGEGT. The chain's CDR3 is CASTNEGFDRAYEQYF.

The chain employs TRBV2 and TRBJ2-3; TCRdb gives TRBD1 as the D gene, but with no DNA this cannot be confirmed. The germline V gene has CDR1 SNHLY and CDR2 FYNNEI. This CDR3 has 17 residues. This CDR3 reads CASSAVRQLLTEDTQYF.

The chain links TRBV12-3 or TRBV12-4 to TRBJ1-6; the TCRdb call, TRBD1, lacks DNA for checking. The CDR3 spans 15 residues. CDR3 amino acids: CASSPLGQGDSPLHF.

This chain links TRBV20-1 with TRBJ2-7. Germline V lookup: CDR1 DFQATT, CDR2 SNEGSKA (reference sequence). The CDR3 covers 16 residues. CDR3: CSARDLASGESYEQYF.

J is TRBJ1-1 and V is TRBV10-3; no DNA is available, so the TRBD1 call from TCRdb remains unchecked. The CDR3 extends over 12 amino acids. The germline CDR1 and CDR2 sequences are ENHRY and SYGVKD. This chain's CDR3 is CAIAQVDTEAFF.

The chain uses TRBV29-1 and TRBJ2-2; with no DNA, the TCRdb D assignment of TRBD1 cannot be verified. The germline V gene has CDR1 SQVTM and CDR2 ANQGSEA. There are 15 residues in the CDR3. The CDR3 reads CSVLLDRGFTGELFF.